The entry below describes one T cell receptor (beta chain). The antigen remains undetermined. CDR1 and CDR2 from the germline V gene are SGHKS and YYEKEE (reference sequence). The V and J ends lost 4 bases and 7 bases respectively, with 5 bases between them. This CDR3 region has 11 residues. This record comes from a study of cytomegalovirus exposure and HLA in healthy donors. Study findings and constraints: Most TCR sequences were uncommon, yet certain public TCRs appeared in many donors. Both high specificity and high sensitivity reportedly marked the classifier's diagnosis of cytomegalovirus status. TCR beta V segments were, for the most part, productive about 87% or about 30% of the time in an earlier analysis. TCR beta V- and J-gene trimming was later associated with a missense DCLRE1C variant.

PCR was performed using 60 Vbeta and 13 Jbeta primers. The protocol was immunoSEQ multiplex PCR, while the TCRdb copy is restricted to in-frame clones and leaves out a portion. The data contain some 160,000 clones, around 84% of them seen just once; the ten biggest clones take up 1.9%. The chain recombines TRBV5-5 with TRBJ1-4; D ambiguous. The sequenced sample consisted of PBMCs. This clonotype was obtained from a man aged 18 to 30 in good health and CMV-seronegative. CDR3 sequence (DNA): TGTGCCAGCAGCCTCAGTGAAAAACTGTTTTTT. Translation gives CASSLSEKLFF.